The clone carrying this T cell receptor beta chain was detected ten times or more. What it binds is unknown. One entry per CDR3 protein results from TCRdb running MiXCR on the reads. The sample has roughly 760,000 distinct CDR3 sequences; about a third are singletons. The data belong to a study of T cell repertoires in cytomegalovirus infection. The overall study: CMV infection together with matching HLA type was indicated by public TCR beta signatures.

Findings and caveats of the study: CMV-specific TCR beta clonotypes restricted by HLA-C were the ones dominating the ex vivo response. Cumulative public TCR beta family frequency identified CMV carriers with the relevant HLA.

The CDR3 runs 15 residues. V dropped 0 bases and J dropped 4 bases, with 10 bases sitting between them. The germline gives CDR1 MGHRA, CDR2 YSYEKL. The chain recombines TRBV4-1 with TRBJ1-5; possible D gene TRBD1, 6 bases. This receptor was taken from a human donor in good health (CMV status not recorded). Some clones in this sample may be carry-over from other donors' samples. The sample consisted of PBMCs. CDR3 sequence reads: CASSQDRTENQPQHF. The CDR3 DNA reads TGCGCCAGCAGCCAAGATAGGACAGAAAATCAGCCCCAGCATTTT.